The 18 T cell receptor beta chains listed next were all sequenced from one sample in a study of beta chain features in type 1 diabetes. The study reverse transcribed the entire isolated RNA, so it sequenced expressed TCRB transcripts. The assay was immunoSEQ multiplex PCR, and TCRdb's table has in-frame clones only and misses some. This table has under 250,000 clones, over 12% appearing once. Sequenced: naive CD4+ T cells from blood. Every receptor here comes from a woman aged 40 to 50 in good health.

The chain couples TRBV6-6 to TRBJ1-5; TRBD1 aligns across 9 bases. V shed 7 bases, J shed 7 bases, and the junction held 8 bases outside the gene matches. CDR3 length: 14 amino acids. Germline V CDR1 and CDR2: MNHNY, SVGAGI (reference sequence). CDR3 residues: CASTMDRGNQPQHF. The CDR3 DNA sequence: TGTGCCAGCACTATGGACAGGGGTAACCAGCCCCAGCATTTT.

The chain carries TRBV5-6 and TRBJ2-5; 9 bases align to TRBD1. The CDR3 is 15 residues long. After removal of 0 bases from V and 5 bases from J, the junction contained 5 bases not matched to a gene. CDR1 and CDR2 (germline): SGHDT, YYEEEE. The CDR3 coding sequence is TGTGCCAGCAGCTTGGGGGGACAGGGCAGCGAGACCCAGTACTTC. Translation: CASSLGGQGSETQYF.

The V gene is TRBV12-5, the J gene TRBJ2-3, with TRBD2 matching 12 bases. Germline V gene data show CDR1 as LGHNT and CDR2 as FRNRAP. Trimming took 8 bases from V and 13 from J; bases not matched to a gene: 16. The CDR3 sequence is 15 residues long. The CDR3 DNA reads as TGTGCTAGTAGCAGAGGACTAGCGGGACACTATGAGGAGTATTTT. This codes for CASSRGLAGHYEEYF.

This clone was counted between two and nine times. The chain combines TRBV5-4 with TRBJ1-2; D is perhaps TRBD1 (5 bases). Germline V gene lookup returns CDR1 SGHNT and CDR2 YYREEE (reference sequence). The ends were cut back, 1 base at V and 7 bases at J, with 14 bases in the middle. CDR3 length: 14 residues. The CDR3 protein is CASSLSWGVSGYTF. Here the CDR3 DNA reads TGTGCCAGCAGCTTGTCTTGGGGGGTATCTGGCTACACCTTC.

The chain has TRBV10-1 and TRBJ2-1; 7 nucleotides match TRBD2. V shed 1 base, J shed 5 bases, and the junction held 5 bases outside the gene matches. Germline CDR1 is WNHNN and CDR2 is SYGVQD (reference sequence). The CDR3 runs to 15 residues. CDR3 DNA sequence: TGCGCCAGCAGTGAGTTCCAGCGGGGTAACAATGAGCAGTTCTTC. It specifies CASSEFQRGNNEQFF.

This clone was found a few times. The chain couples TRBV6-6 to TRBJ1-1, with 7 nucleotides matching TRBD1. This CDR3 comprises 13 residues. V dropped 8 bases and J dropped 3; count of bases not matched to a gene: 6. Germline V gives CDR1 MNHNY, CDR2 SVGAGI (reference sequence). The CDR3 protein is CASDEDRDTEAFF. The CDR3 nucleotides read TGTGCCAGCGACGAAGACAGGGACACTGAAGCTTTCTTT.

The sample holds a few counts of this clone. The rearrangement links TRBV6-6 to TRBJ1-1, with 8 nucleotides matching TRBD1. The germline CDR1 and CDR2 sequences are MNHNY and SVGAGI (reference sequence). The ends lost 2 bases at V and 6 bases at J; junction bases unmatched: 5. The CDR3 runs 14 residues. The CDR3 spells CASSYGQGKSEAFF. CDR3 DNA: TGTGCCAGCAGTTACGGACAGGGTAAATCTGAAGCTTTCTTT.

The V and J genes are TRBV2 and TRBJ1-2, with a tentative D call TRBD1 (6 bases). This CDR3 region has 14 residues. The germline CDR1 and CDR2 sequences are SNHLY and FYNNEI. The germline V and J ends were trimmed by 7 bases and 2 bases, with 14 bases remaining between them. The CDR3 DNA reads as TGTGCCAGCAAGGCAGGGGCGATGAACTATGGCTACACCTTC. Protein product: CASKAGAMNYGYTF. Supplemented by reference TRBV2 and TRBJ1-2, the full variable domain reads EPEVTQTPSHQVTQMGQEVILRCVPISNHLYFYWYRQILGQKVEFLVSFYNNEISEKSEIFDDQFSVERPDGSNFTLKIRSTKLEDSAMYFCASKAGAMNYGYTFGSGTRLTVV.

The V gene is TRBV19, the J gene TRBJ1-1, with a possible D match to TRBD1 (6 bases). From germline, CDR1 is LNHDA and CDR2 SQIVND (reference sequence). With 8 bases removed from V and 1 base from J, the gap between germline ends came to 17 bases. The CDR3 totals 15 residues. The CDR3 nucleotides are TGTGCCAGTCTGGGGGCGGTCTCCCCGAACACTGAAGCTTTCTTT. Amino acid sequence: CASLGAVSPNTEAFF.

This sequence joins TRBV5-1 and TRBJ1-1, with D uncertain. The CDR3 is 12 amino acids. Trimming removed 4 bases from V and 8 bases from J, with 12 bases in between. Germline V gives CDR1 SGHRS, CDR2 YFSETQ. The CDR3 loop is CASSTAGREAFF. CDR3 DNA: TGCGCCAGCAGCACCGCGGGGAGGGAAGCTTTCTTT. The entire variable domain, with the rest obtained from reference TRBV5-1 and TRBJ1-1, is as follows: KAGVTQTPRYLIKTRGQQVTLSCSPISGHRSVSWYQQTPGQGLQFLFEYFSETQRNKGNFPGRFSGRQFSNSRSEMNVSTLELGDSALYLCASSTAGREAFFGQGTRLTVV.

In its sample, this clone was seen a few times. The chain carries TRBV19 and TRBJ1-3; 8 nucleotides line up with TRBD1. The V and J ends lost 0 bases and 1 base, in that order; junction bases with no gene match: 2. CDR1 LNHDA and CDR2 SQIVND come from the germline V gene (reference sequence). The CDR3 sequence is 16 residues long. The CDR3, as DNA: TGTGCCAGTAGTATAGACGGACAGGGATCTGGAAACACCATATATTTT. This encodes CASSIDGQGSGNTIYF.

This chain uses TRBV5-1 with TRBJ2-2, with 9 bases matching TRBD2. The CDR3 length is 15 residues. The junction had 4 bases not matched to a gene; V was cut back by 7 bases and J by 0 bases. Looked up from germline, CDR1 is SGHRS and CDR2 is YFSETQ. CDR3 in DNA: TGCGCCAGCGCGACTAGCGGTACGAACACCGGGGAGCTGTTTTTT. Translation: CASATSGTNTGELFF.

This clone has more than one count but fewer than ten. The V and J genes are TRBV7-9 and TRBJ1-5; D perhaps matches TRBD1 (6 bases). V lost 4 bases and J lost 1, with 11 bases in between. The CDR3 sequence is 15 residues long. The V gene's germline CDR1 is SEHNR and CDR2 FQNEAQ (reference sequence). The CDR3 nucleotides read TGTGCCAGCAGCTCGATCGGGACAAGCAATCAGCCCCAGCATTTT. It yields the protein CASSSIGTSNQPQHF.

There are a few counts of this clone. The CDR3 is CSASGGEGYTF. The CDR3, as DNA: TGCAGTGCTAGCGGAGGGGAGGGCTACACCTTC. The gene calls are TRBV20-1 and TRBJ1-2; maybe TRBD1 (5 bases). Germline V lookup: CDR1 DFQATT, CDR2 SNEGSKA (reference sequence). Deletions cut 3 bases from V and 8 bases from J, with 10 bases between. The CDR3 length is 11 residues.

This clone was counted between two and nine times. The V and J genes are TRBV5-1 and TRBJ2-1; D is possibly TRBD1 (5 bases). V was cut by 2 bases and J by 7 bases, with 13 bases left in between. Germline V lookup: CDR1 SGHRS, CDR2 YFSETQ. The CDR3 has 14 residues. CDR3 sequence (DNA): TGCGCCAGCAGCTTCCAGGGCCCCTTGAATGAGCAGTTCTTC. Translating gives CASSFQGPLNEQFF.

The rearrangement uses TRBV5-1 and TRBJ2-5; the match to TRBD2 covers 14 bases. Trimming removed 4 bases from V and 4 bases from J; junction bases left unmatched: 3. The germline gives CDR1 SGHRS, CDR2 YFSETQ. This CDR3 has 15 residues. CDR3 in DNA: TGCGCCAGCAGCATAGGACTAGCGGGGGGAGAGACCCAGTACTTC. It specifies CASSIGLAGGETQYF.

CDR3 amino acids: CVIQGAVYGYTF. CDR3 coding DNA: TGTGTAATTCAGGGGGCCGTCTATGGCTACACCTTC. The V and J genes are TRBV7-2 and TRBJ1-2; TRBD1 matches at 8 bases. CDR3 length equals 12 residues. Germline CDR1 SGHTA, CDR2 FQGNSA.

The chain links TRBV7-2 to TRBJ1-5; 7 nucleotides agree with TRBD1. This CDR3 region has 15 residues. V shed 5 bases, J shed 6 bases, and the junction held 10 bases outside the gene matches. CDR1 SGHTA and CDR2 FQGNSA come from the germline V gene. The CDR3 reads CASSLGRQGSQPQHF. Here the CDR3 DNA reads TGTGCCAGCAGCCTCGGGAGACAGGGAAGTCAGCCCCAGCATTTT.